Presented here are 9 T cell receptor beta chains from one specimen sequenced in a study of OX40 agonist ivuxolimab in advanced cancers. Produced via immunoSEQ multiplex PCR; TCRdb's table is partial and in-frame only. This sample has about 12,000 clones; roughly four fifths occur once, and the top ten carry over 11%. Sequenced here: CD4+ or CD8+ T cells sorted from blood, sampled in a trial of the OX40 agonist ivuxolimab. Receptors were obtained from an adult with an advanced solid tumor such as melanoma, head and neck, liver or kidney cancer.

This rearrangement joins TRBV27 to TRBJ1-5; D is possibly TRBD1 (5 bases). Looked up from germline, CDR1 is MNHEY and CDR2 is SMNVEV (reference sequence). The ends were cut back, 5 bases at V and 0 bases at J, with 14 bases in the middle. The CDR3 totals 16 residues. As DNA, the CDR3 is TGTGCCAGCAGTCCGCTTCAGGGAGTTAGCAATCAGCCCCAGCATTTT. As protein: CASSPLQGVSNQPQHF.

This rearrangement joins TRBV4-1 to TRBJ1-6; a possible D gene is TRBD1 (5 bases). Germline lookup yields CDR1 MGHRA and CDR2 YSYEKL. This CDR3 has 15 residues. V was clipped by 0 bases and J by 7 bases, with 10 bases between them. The CDR3 here is CASSQDLSGNSPLHF. The CDR3, as DNA: TGCGCCAGCAGCCAAGATCTCTCAGGGAATTCACCCCTCCACTTT.

Notes on this clone: The junction shows a germline mismatch at one end, possibly a read error. The chain joins TRBV9 to TRBJ2-2; D could derive from TRBD1 or TRBD2 (5 bases each). The CDR3 runs to 13 residues. Germline CDR1 and CDR2: SGDLS and YYNGEE. CDR3 DNA: TGTGCCAGCGGGGGTCCTAACACCGGGGAGCTTTTTTTT. It yields the protein CASGGPNTGELFF.

V usage is TRBV27 and J usage is TRBJ2-5, with D tentatively TRBD1 or TRBD2 (6 bases each). Trimming stripped 2 bases from V and 7 bases from J, with 14 bases between. The CDR3 has 14 amino acids. Germline-derived CDR1 and CDR2 are MNHEY and SMNVEV (reference sequence). The CDR3 DNA sequence: TGTGCCAGCAGTTTAGTGGGAGGAGGGGGGACCCAGTACTTC. Encoded protein: CASSLVGGGGTQYF.

The V and J genes are TRBV14 and TRBJ1-5; TRBD1 might be the D (6 bases). V lost 3 bases, J lost 3 bases, and 12 bases lay in between. Germline assignment: CDR1 SGHDN and CDR2 FVKESK. CDR3 size: 15 residues. CDR3 amino acids: CASSHRQVPNQPQHF. The CDR3 region has the DNA TGTGCCAGCAGCCATAGACAGGTCCCCAATCAGCCCCAGCATTTT.

By share, this clone counts as large. The chain combines TRBV13 with TRBJ2-5, with 7 positions matching TRBD2. Looked up from germline, CDR1 is PRHDT and CDR2 is FYEKMQ (reference sequence). This CDR3 spans 15 amino acids. V was clipped by 4 bases and J by 5 bases; unmatched bases: 10. CDR3 bases: TGTGCCAGCAGCTGGCTGGGGAAGGGAGGGGAGACCCAGTACTTC. Protein product: CASSWLGKGGETQYF.

The rearrangement joins TRBV9 to TRBJ2-1; possibly TRBD1 or TRBD2 for D (5 bases each). V lost 2 bases, J lost 2 bases, and 17 bases lay in between. The V gene's germline CDR1 is SGDLS and CDR2 YYNGEE. The CDR3 extends over 17 amino acids. CDR3 sequence (DNA): TGTGCCAGCAGCGTGGGGTTAGGGGACCACACCTACAATGAGCAGTTCTTC. The encoded protein is CASSVGLGDHTYNEQFF.

As for this clone: With a much larger clone just one base away, this may be a read error. This sequence joins TRBV5-5 and TRBJ1-4, with D unclear. Deletions cut 4 bases from V and 7 bases from J, with 8 bases between. Germline V gives CDR1 SGHKS, CDR2 YYEKEE (reference sequence). This CDR3 has 12 amino acids. The CDR3 is CASSPLGEKLFF. The CDR3, as DNA: TGTGCCAGCAGCCCCCTGGGTGAAAAACTGTTTTTT. The variable domain in full, completed from reference TRBV5-5 and TRBJ1-4, reads DAGVTQSPTHLIKTRGQQVTLRCSPISGHKSVSWYQQVLGQGPQFIFQYYEKEERGRGNFPDRFSARQFPNYSSELNVNALLLGDSALYLCASSPLGEKLFFGSGTQLSVL.

This sequence joins TRBV7-6 and TRBJ2-2; D is uncertain. CDR1 SGHVS and CDR2 FNYEAQ come from the germline V gene. V was pared by 1 base and J by 7 bases, with 7 bases between. The length of the CDR3 is 13 residues. This CDR3 reads CASSLEGSGELFF. The DNA of the CDR3 is TGTGCCAGCAGCTTAGAGGGCAGCGGGGAGCTGTTTTTT.